The following is a T cell receptor beta chain sequence with its context. The antigen is not known. Other DNA variants within this sample encode the same CDR3. Sorted-subset replicate PCR reactions were performed with about 210 ng DNA, corresponding to roughly 31,000 T cell genomes. TCRdb's copy holds only in-frame clones and misses some; the assay was immunoSEQ multiplex PCR. The sample lists 1.5 million to 2.5 million clones, around 96% occurring once. Naive CD8 cells comprised CD45RO-negative, CCR7-positively selected cells, excluding terminally differentiated effector memory CD45RA+ cells. Healthy and HIV-negative, the adult donors had no recent acute infections or vaccinations. The study drew all its donors from Caucasian adults living in Nashville, Tennessee. The data are from a study of shared clonotypes between healthy human individuals. Findings and limits, study-wide: The diversity represented, both genetic and in exposure history, was limited by few donors.

Looked up from germline, CDR1 is MNHEY and CDR2 is SVGAGI. This CDR3 spans 13 amino acids. The V end lost 2 bases, the J end lost 5 bases, and 7 bases lay between the germline ends. This receptor was identified in a man aged 18-30 years in good health. Sequenced material: naive CD8+ T cells sorted from blood. The chain couples TRBV6-5 to TRBJ1-5; no reliable D call. CDR3 amino acids: CASSYGSDQPQHF. Written as DNA, the CDR3 is TGTGCCAGCAGTTACGGGTCAGATCAGCCCCAGCATTTT.